This note documents a single T cell receptor (beta chain) sequence. Its antigen remains unidentified. This specimen belongs to a study of shared clonotypes between healthy human individuals. General observations from the study: The study found lower generation probabilities in non-shared clonotypes than in those shared by all four donors.

The V and J ends lost 4 bases and 1 base respectively, with 21 bases between them. The CDR3 consists of 17 residues. The germline CDR1 and CDR2 sequences are SGHRS and YFSETQ. Sorted-subset replicate PCRs used about 190 ng of genomic DNA. This amount corresponded to about 30,000 T cell genomes. Sequencing was performed with immunoSEQ multiplex PCR; in TCRdb, only in-frame clones are kept and a portion is missing. The sample records roughly 1,500,000 clones, around 98% being singletons. Memory CD4+ cells were the fraction left after CD45RA+ naive selection. The receptor's source is a young man in good health. The J gene is TRBJ2-7, the V gene TRBV5-1, with D possibly matching TRBD2 (5 bases). Sequencing was carried out using naive CD4+ T cells sorted from blood. Subset: CD45RA+ positively selected. CDR3 in amino acids: CASSLAALKWESYEQYF. The CDR3 coding sequence is TGCGCCAGCAGCCTTGCGGCGTTGAAGTGGGAGTCCTACGAGCAGTACTTC.